Detailed here is one T cell receptor beta chain. Other DNA sequences within the sample encode an identical CDR3. The repertoire was sequenced with immunoSEQ multiplex PCR; TCRdb's copy has only in-frame clones and lacks some. The sample consists of 270,000 or so clones, about 91% of them appearing once. This CDR3 contains 15 residues. In germline, CDR1 is SGDLS, CDR2 YYNGEE. The V and J ends lost 0 bases and 0 bases respectively, with 7 bases between them. This sample stems from a study of blood T cell repertoires in COVID-19. Sequencing used PBMCs or T cells enriched from blood (not recorded which). This receptor was identified in a man aged 40-50 years who had been exposed to COVID-19. V usage is TRBV9 and J usage is TRBJ1-3, with D unclear. In DNA, the CDR3 is TGTGCCAGCAGCGTAGGTGGGAGCTCTGGAAACACCATATATTTT. Protein: CASSVGGSSGNTIYF.